The clone carrying this T cell receptor beta chain turned up a few times. V gave up 3 bases and J gave up 7 bases, with 10 bases separating them. Germline V gene sequence: CDR1 SNHLY, CDR2 FYNNEI. The CDR3 sequence is 13 residues long. The sample belongs to a study of patients and donors after allogeneic stem cell transplantation. TCRdb reanalysed the RT-PCR reads using MiXCR and keeps one entry per CDR3 protein. Of approximately 200,000 distinct CDR3 sequences listed, roughly two fifths are singletons. V usage is TRBV2 and J usage is TRBJ2-1, with D uncertain. The receptor was isolated from a human donor who was either an allogeneic HSCT recipient or a stem cell or donor lymphocyte infusion donor (not recorded which). It is not recorded whose cells these are; they may come from a transplant donor. The sequenced sample was blood, either unsorted or a sorted T cell fraction (not recorded which). The CDR3, as DNA: TGTGCCAGCAGTGAGAATGCAAGGAATGAGCAGTTCTTC. Its translation is CASSENARNEQFF.